This is a list of T cell receptor beta chains from one sample in a study of beta chain features in type 1 diabetes. Assay used: immunoSEQ multiplex PCR; TCRdb lists only in-frame clones, some missing. The sample holds some 900,000 clones, 17% seen once. Sequencing was performed on naive CD4+ T cells from blood. The receptors come from a woman aged 18-35 years in good health. Each CDR3 is given with its conserved first and last residue. The D gene is left open where the match is weak. Expanded clones are given a class, and other clones once, few, many or no size at all.

>TRBJ2-1|.|.|TRBV28
TGTGCCAGCAAGGAGGGGGCCTCCAATGAGCAGTTCTTC
CASKEGASNEQFF
>TRBJ2-5|.|TRBD2|TRBV7-8
TGTGCCAGCAGCTGGGGGGCTAGCGGGCCCCAAGAGACCCAGTACTTC
CASSWGASGPQETQYF
>TRBJ1-2|.|.|TRBV2
TGTGCCAGCAGTGAAAGGACGGCAAACTATGGCTACACCTTC
CASSERTANYGYTF
>TRBJ2-3|few|TRBD2|TRBV7-2
TGTGCCAGCAGCTTAGAACTAGCGACGCAGTATTTT
CASSLELATQYF
>TRBJ1-2|.|TRBD1|TRBV4-2
TGTGCCAGCAGCCAAACAGGGGTTGCCCCTTATGGCTACACCTTC
CASSQTGVAPYGYTF
>TRBJ2-7|few|.|TRBV2
TGTGCCAGCAGATCGAGACAGGGAGGCCTTTACGAGCAGTACTTC
CASRSRQGGLYEQYF
>TRBJ2-5|few|.|TRBV7-2
TGTGCCAGCAGCTCCTGGAGGGGGACCCAGTACTTC
CASSSWRGTQYF
>TRBJ1-3|few|.|TRBV9
TGTGCCAGCAGTGTAACTTCAGGACAGTTCTCTGGAAACACCATATATTTT
CASSVTSGQFSGNTIYF
>TRBJ2-5|.|.|TRBV20-1
TGCAGTGCTAGAAGAGAGACCCAGTACTTC
CSARRETQYF
>TRBJ2-6|.|.|TRBV7-2
TGTGCCAGCAGCTTAACCAAATTATCGAGAGCAGGGGCCAACGTCCTGACTTTC
CASSLTKLSRAGANVLTF
>TRBJ2-3|.|TRBD2|TRBV10-3
TGTGCCATCACCCAGACTAGCGGGAGTACAGATACGCAGTATTTT
CAITQTSGSTDTQYF
>TRBJ2-7|.|.|TRBV10-3
TGTGCCATCAGTGTCGACAACTACGAGCAGTACTTC
CAISVDNYEQYF
>TRBJ2-5|few|.|TRBV10-1
TGCGCCAGCAGCTCTCAGCGGAAAGAGACCCAGTACTTC
CASSSQRKETQYF
>TRBJ2-3|few|TRBD2|TRBV5-4
TGTGCCAGCAGATGGCGGGGGGCCGGCACAGATACGCAGTATTTT
CASRWRGAGTDTQYF
>TRBJ1-2|.|.|TRBV7-9
TGTGCCAGCAGCTTAGATGGGGGACGTGGCTACACCTTC
CASSLDGGRGYTF
>TRBJ2-7|few|.|TRBV11-1
TGTGCCAGCAGCCCCCAGATCTCCTACGAGCAGTACTTC
CASSPQISYEQYF
>TRBJ1-1|few|.|TRBV29-1
TGCAGCGTGTTGGTGCAGGGGATGGTGAACACTGAAGCTTTCTTT
CSVLVQGMVNTEAFF
>TRBJ2-1|.|.|TRBV5-1
TGCGCCAGCAGTTCAGGGGTTTCCTACAATGAGCAGTTCTTC
CASSSGVSYNEQFF
>TRBJ1-3|few|.|TRBV21-1
TGTGCCAGCAGCAAAGCTTCCCTTCGCATGTGCTCGGGAAACACCATATATTTT
CASSKASLRMCSGNTIYF
>TRBJ2-3|few|.|TRBV5-1
TGCGCCAGCAGCTTGGGCGGAGGGAGCACAGATACGCAGTATTTT
CASSLGGGSTDTQYF
>TRBJ2-3|few|.|TRBV7-2
TGTGCCAGCAGCTTAGGTTCGGGCACAGATACGCAGTATTTT
CASSLGSGTDTQYF
>TRBJ2-2|.|TRBD2|TRBV14
TGTGCCAGCAGCCCGGGACTAGCGGGAGTTGGGGAGCTGTTTTTT
CASSPGLAGVGELFF
>TRBJ2-1|.|.|TRBV9
TGTGCCAGCAGCGTAGGTTGGCTAGCTGGTTACAATGAGCAGTTCTTC
CASSVGWLAGYNEQFF
>TRBJ1-2|.|.|TRBV15
TGTGCCACCAGCAGAGGAGGGGTTGGCTACACCTTC
CATSRGGVGYTF